This TCR beta chain was sequenced during a study of OX40 agonist ivuxolimab in advanced cancers. Study overall: Those enrolled were approximately 78% male, with a mean age of around 60 years and ages from 23 to 79. Whole-study results and caveats: The study found that CD8+ T cells averaged more expanded clones than CD4+.

Germline CDR1 SGHRS, CDR2 YFSETQ. Trimming removed 0 bases at V and 0 bases at J, with 7 bases between. This CDR3 has 14 residues. The protocol was immunoSEQ multiplex PCR, while the TCRdb copy is restricted to in-frame clones and leaves out a portion. The data show some 66,000 clones, roughly 80% seen once. This clone was seen a handful of times. As yet, its antigen is unknown. Baseline, cycle 4 day 1, and cycle 7 day 1 were the blood sampling points. This specimen was CD4+ or CD8+ T cells sorted from blood, taken in a trial of the OX40 agonist ivuxolimab. The TCR comes from an adult with an advanced solid tumor such as melanoma, head and neck, liver or kidney cancer. The genes are TRBV5-1 and TRBJ2-7; D is uncertain. The CDR3 sequence: CASSLGLLSYEQYF. CDR3 DNA sequence: TGCGCCAGCAGCTTGGGCCTACTCTCCTACGAGCAGTACTTC.